Reported below is one TCR beta chain. Its cognate antigen is unknown. Sequencing was performed with immunoSEQ multiplex PCR; in TCRdb, only in-frame clones are kept and a portion is missing. The sample records more than 95,000 clones, approximately 90% being singletons. This sample is part of a study of T cell responses to AZD1222 COVID-19 vaccine. Background on the study: Doses given second, at about 4 or about 12 weeks, were pooled.

CDR1 MNHEY and CDR2 SVGAGI come from the germline V gene. This CDR3 spans 13 amino acids. V was cut by 6 bases and J by 7 bases, with 15 bases left in between. Study conclusions and caveats: Baseline seropositivity characterized only six AZD1222 recipients. Spike was spanned by vaccine-associated CD4 TCRs, which were dominant at 160-218 and 743-854. Clonal diversity may have been underestimated in mostly white British donors.

This sequence was found in an adult in good health. The rearrangement uses TRBV6-5 and TRBJ1-1; D uncertain. This sample comprised peripheral blood, obtained on day 0 of AZD1222 vaccination. As DNA, the CDR3 is TGTGCCAGCAGGGCGACGGGAACACTTGAAGCTTTCTTT. Translating it yields CASRATGTLEAFF.